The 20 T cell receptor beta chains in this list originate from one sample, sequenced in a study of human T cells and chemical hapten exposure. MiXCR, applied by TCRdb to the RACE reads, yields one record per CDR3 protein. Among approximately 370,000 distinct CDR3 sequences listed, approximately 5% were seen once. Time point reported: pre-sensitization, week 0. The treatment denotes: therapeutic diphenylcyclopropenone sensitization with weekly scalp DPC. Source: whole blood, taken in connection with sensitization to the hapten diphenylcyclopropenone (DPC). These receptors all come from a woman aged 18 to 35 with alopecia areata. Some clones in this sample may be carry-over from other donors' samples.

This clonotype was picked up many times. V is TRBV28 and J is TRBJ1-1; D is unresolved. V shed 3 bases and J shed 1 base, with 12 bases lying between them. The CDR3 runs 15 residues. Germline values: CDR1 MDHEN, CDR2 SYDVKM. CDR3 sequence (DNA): TGTGCCAGCAGTTTGGAGGAACAGTCGAACACTGAAGCTTTCTTT. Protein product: CASSLEEQSNTEAFF.

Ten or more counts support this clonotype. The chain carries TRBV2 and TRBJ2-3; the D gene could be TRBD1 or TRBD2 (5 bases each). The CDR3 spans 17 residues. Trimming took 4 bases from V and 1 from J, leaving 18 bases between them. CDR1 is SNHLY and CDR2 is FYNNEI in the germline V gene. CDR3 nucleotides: TGTGCCAGCAGTGTCCTACCGAGGGGCGGAGGCACAGATACGCAGTATTTT. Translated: CASSVLPRGGGTDTQYF. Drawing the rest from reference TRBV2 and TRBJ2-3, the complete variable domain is EPEVTQTPSHQVTQMGQEVILRCVPISNHLYFYWYRQILGQKVEFLVSFYNNEISEKSEIFDDQFSVERPDGSNFTLKIRSTKLEDSAMYFCASSVLPRGGGTDTQYFGPGTRLTVL.

In DNA, the CDR3 is TGCGCCAGCAGTGAGATTAGGATTTGCTATGGCTACACCTTC. It specifies CASSEIRICYGYTF. The chain is built from TRBV10-1 and TRBJ1-2, with D unresolved. The germline CDR1 and CDR2 sequences are WNHNN and SYGVQD (reference sequence). This CDR3 spans 14 amino acids. Between the trimmed V and J ends, which lost 2 bases and 4 bases, there was a span of 11 bases.

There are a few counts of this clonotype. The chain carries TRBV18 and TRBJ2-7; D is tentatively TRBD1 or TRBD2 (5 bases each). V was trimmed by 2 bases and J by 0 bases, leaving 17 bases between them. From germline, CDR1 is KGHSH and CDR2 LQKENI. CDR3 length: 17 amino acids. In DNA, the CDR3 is TGTGCCAGCTCACCAACCGGGGCTATGTCTATCTCCTACGAGCAGTACTTC. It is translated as CASSPTGAMSISYEQYF.

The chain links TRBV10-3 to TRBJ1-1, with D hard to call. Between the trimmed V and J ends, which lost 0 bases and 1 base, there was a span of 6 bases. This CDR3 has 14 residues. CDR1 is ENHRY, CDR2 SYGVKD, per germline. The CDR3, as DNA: TGTGCCATCAGTGAGTCGCGGGAGAACACTGAAGCTTTCTTT. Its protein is CAISESRENTEAFF.

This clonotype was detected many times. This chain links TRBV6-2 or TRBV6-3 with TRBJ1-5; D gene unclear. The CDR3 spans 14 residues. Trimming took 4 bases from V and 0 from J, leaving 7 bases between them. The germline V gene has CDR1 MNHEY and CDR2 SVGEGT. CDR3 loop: CASSSSTSNQPQHF. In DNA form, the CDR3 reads TGTGCCAGCAGTTCCTCCACTAGCAATCAGCCCCAGCATTTT.

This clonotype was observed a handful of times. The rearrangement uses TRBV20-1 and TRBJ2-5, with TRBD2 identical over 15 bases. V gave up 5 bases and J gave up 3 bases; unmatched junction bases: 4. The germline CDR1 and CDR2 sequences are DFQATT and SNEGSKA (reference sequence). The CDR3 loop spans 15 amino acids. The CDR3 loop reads CSAGLAGGVKETQYF. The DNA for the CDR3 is TGCAGTGCTGGACTAGCGGGGGGGGTTAAAGAGACCCAGTACTTC.

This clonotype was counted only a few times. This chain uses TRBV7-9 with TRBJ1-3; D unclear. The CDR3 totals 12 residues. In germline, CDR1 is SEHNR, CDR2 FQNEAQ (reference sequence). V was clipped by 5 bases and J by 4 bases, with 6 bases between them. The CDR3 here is CASSMTGNTIYF. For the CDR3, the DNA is TGTGCCAGCAGCATGACGGGAAACACCATATATTTT.

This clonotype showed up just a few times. CDR3 bases: TGTGCCAGCAGTTACGAAAGCAATCAGCCCCAGCATTTT. Its protein product is CASSYESNQPQHF. This rearrangement joins TRBV6-2 or TRBV6-3 to TRBJ1-5; unclear D gene. The CDR3 sequence is 13 residues long. The germline V gene has CDR1 MNHEY and CDR2 SVGEGT. Deletions cut 2 bases from V and 1 base from J, with 3 bases between.

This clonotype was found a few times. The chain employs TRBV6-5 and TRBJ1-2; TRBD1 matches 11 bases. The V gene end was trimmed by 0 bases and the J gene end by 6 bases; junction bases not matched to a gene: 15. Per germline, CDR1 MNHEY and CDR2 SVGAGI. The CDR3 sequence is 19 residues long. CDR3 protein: CASSYSTSRGQGAIDGYTF. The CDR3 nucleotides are TGTGCCAGCAGTTACTCGACTTCCCGCGGACAGGGGGCAATTGATGGCTACACCTTC.

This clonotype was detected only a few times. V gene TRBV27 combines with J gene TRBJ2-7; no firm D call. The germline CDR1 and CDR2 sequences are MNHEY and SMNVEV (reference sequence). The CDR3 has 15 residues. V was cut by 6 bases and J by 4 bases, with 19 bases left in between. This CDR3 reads CASRSGIGSGYEQYF. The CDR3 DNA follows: TGTGCCAGCAGGTCAGGAATTGGGTCTGGGTACGAGCAGTACTTC.

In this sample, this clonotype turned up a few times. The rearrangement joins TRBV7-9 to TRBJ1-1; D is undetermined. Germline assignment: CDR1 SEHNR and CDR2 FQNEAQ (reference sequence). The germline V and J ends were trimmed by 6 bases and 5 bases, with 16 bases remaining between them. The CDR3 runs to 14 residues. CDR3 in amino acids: CASRGIRGETEAFF. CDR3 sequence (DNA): TGTGCCAGCAGGGGCATTAGAGGAGAGACTGAAGCTTTCTTT. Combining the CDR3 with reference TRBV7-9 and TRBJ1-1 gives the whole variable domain DTGVSQNPRHKITKRGQNVTFRCDPISEHNRLYWYRQTLGQGPEFLTYFQNEAQLEKSRLLSDRFSAERPKGSFSTLEIQRTEQGDSAMYLCASRGIRGETEAFFGQGTRLTVV.

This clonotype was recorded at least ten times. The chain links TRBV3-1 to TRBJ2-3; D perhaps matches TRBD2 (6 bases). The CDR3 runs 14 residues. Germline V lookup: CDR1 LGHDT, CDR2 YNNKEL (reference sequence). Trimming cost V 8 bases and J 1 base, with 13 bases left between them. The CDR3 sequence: CASGKGRRTDTQYF. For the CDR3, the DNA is TGTGCCAGCGGAAAGGGGAGGCGCACAGATACGCAGTATTTT.

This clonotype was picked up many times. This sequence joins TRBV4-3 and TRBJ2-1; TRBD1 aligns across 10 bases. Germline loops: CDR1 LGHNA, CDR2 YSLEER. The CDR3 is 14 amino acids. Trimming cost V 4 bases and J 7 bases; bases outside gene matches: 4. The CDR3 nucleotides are TGCGCCAGCAGCCTCGGGACAGGGGTAAATGAGCAGTTCTTC. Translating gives CASSLGTGVNEQFF.

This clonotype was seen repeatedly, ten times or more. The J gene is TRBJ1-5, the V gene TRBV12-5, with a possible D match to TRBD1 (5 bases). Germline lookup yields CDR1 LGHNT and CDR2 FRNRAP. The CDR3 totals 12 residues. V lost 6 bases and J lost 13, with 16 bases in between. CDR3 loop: CASGLDTASQHF. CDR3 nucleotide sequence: TGTGCTAGTGGCCTGGACACAGCCTCACAGCATTTT. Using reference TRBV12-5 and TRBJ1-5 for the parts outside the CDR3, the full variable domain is DARVTQTPRHKVTEMGQEVTMRCQPILGHNTVFWYRQTMMQGLELLAYFRNRAPLDDSGMPKDRFSAEMPDATLATLKIQPSEPRDSAVYFCASGLDTASQHFGDGTRLSIL.

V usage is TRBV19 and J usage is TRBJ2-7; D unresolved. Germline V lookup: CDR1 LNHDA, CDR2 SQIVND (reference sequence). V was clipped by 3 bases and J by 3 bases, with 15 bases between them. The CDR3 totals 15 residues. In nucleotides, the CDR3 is TGTGCCAGTAGTATGACATTAAAGGGCCTCTACGAGCAGTACTTC. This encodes CASSMTLKGLYEQYF.

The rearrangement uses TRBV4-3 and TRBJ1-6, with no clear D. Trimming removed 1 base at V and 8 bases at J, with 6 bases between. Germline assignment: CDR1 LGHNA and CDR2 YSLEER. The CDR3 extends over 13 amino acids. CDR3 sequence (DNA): TGCGCCAGCAGCCAAGTTGAACATTCACCCCTCCACTTT. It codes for CASSQVEHSPLHF.

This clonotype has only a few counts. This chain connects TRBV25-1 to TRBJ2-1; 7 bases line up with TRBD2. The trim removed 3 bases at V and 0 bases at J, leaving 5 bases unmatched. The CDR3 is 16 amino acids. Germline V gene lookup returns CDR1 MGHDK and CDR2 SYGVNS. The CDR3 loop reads CASSDWRGSSYNEQFF. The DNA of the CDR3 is TGTGCCAGCAGTGATTGGCGGGGGAGCTCCTACAATGAGCAGTTCTTC.

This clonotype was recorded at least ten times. CDR3 sequence reads: CASSQDYRATNEKLFF. CDR3 bases: TGTGCCAGCAGCCAAGATTACCGGGCAACTAATGAAAAACTGTTTTTT. The rearrangement joins TRBV4-2 to TRBJ1-4; D call uncertain. Per the germline V gene, CDR1 is LGHNA and CDR2 is YNFKEQ. V was pared by 0 bases and J by 0 bases, with 8 bases between. This CDR3 has 16 residues.

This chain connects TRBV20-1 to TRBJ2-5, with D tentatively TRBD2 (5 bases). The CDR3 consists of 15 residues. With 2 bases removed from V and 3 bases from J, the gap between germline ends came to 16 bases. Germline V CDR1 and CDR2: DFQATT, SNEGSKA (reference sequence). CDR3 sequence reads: CSARLPGRGKETQYF. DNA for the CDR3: TGCAGTGCTAGACTCCCGGGCCGGGGAAAAGAGACCCAGTACTTC.